The entry that follows covers one T cell receptor beta chain sequence. Its antigen is unknown. V was pared by 1 base and J by 4 bases, with 2 bases of the junction left unmatched. The CDR3 spans 15 residues. The germline gives CDR1 SEHNR, CDR2 FQNEAQ (reference sequence). The data are from a study of identical twins. Broader study findings: Clonotypes of the beta chain that were abundant in cord blood carried fewer insertions (memory repertoires showed none). Analyses based on zero insertions could be partly confounded by invariant MAIT and iNKT cells.

The cDNA had a unique molecular identifier and a template-switch universal primer site. TCRdb reanalysed the 5' RACE reads using MiXCR and keeps one entry per CDR3 protein. The sample carries about 530,000 distinct CDR3 sequences, approximately 20% recorded once. This sample was also put to use in a study of yellow fever vaccine responses in identical twins. Per that study: Twins' vaccine T cell response reportedly seemed partly convergent, partly personalized.

The receptor was derived from a woman aged 18-30 years in good health. Sequenced material: CD4+ T cells sorted from blood. The chain links TRBV7-9 to TRBJ2-1, with TRBD2 matching 9 bases. The DNA for the CDR3 is TGTGCCAGCAGCTTAGGGGGACTAGCATACAATGAGCAGTTCTTC. Translation gives CASSLGGLAYNEQFF.